This T cell receptor (beta chain) is drawn from a study of T cell responses to AZD1222 COVID-19 vaccine. The study's findings and limits: Researchers report vaccine-associated CD4 TCRs spanning spike, with dominance at 160-218 and 743-854.

Pooling was applied to second doses at about 4 or about 12 weeks. Concerning this clone itself: What it binds is unknown.

Sequencing used immunoSEQ multiplex PCR; TCRdb keeps in-frame clones, though not all of them. The sample carries 150,000 to 200,000 clones, almost 90% recorded once. The trim removed 3 bases at V and 8 bases at J, leaving 16 bases unmatched. Germline-derived CDR1 and CDR2 are KGHSH and LQKENI. The CDR3 has 18 amino acids. This clonotype was obtained from an adult who received the AZD1222 COVID-19 vaccine. The gene calls are TRBV18 and TRBJ1-6; 7 bases map to TRBD1. The sequencing used peripheral blood, collected 28 days after the second AZD1222 dose. For the CDR3, the DNA is TGTGCCAGCTCACCCACTCCTACGACAGGGTGGATTGATTCACCCCTCCACTTT. Translating gives CASSPTPTTGWIDSPLHF.